Listed here are 3 T cell receptor beta chains from one sample, sequenced in a study of CXCR4 blockade with PD-1 therapy in pancreatic cancer (dated by TCRdb to the late 2010s). The library was obtained by the immunoSEQ multiplex PCR assay. The source is immuneACCESS, and TCRdb retained only in-frame sequences with V and J called. Part of the clones is not carried over; for the studies checked, unresolved V genes explain less than half of this, and the remainder is unexplained. The table for this sample lists approximately 8,900 clones; about 60% of them were counted only once. The ten top clones hold approximately 7.8% of the sample. Sequenced sample: tumor tissue. These receptors all stem from a human donor with pancreatic ductal adenocarcinoma.

V and J are TRBV6-8 and TRBJ2-1; 7 bases agree with TRBD2. Germline CDR1 reads MNHGY; CDR2 reads SAAAGT. This CDR3 comprises 17 residues. Unmatched junction bases numbered 13, after V lost 7 bases and J lost 1 base. CDR3 in amino acids: CASTWGRARGSYNEQFF. CDR3 bases: TGTGCCAGCACTTGGGGGAGGGCACGAGGATCCTACAATGAGCAGTTCTTC.

This chain connects TRBV29-1 to TRBJ2-2, with D tentatively TRBD1 (5 bases). The CDR3 contains 15 residues. Germline V gene lookup returns CDR1 SQVTM and CDR2 ANQGSEA. Between the trimmed V and J ends, which lost 5 bases and 1 base, there was a span of 14 bases. CDR3 DNA: TGCAGCGTTCTTGGCGCGACAGTGAACACCGGGGAGCTGTTTTTT. Its translation: CSVLGATVNTGELFF.

The chain uses TRBV25-1 and TRBJ2-7, with D maybe TRBD1 (7 bases). The CDR3 extends over 16 amino acids. Between the trimmed V and J ends, which lost 5 bases and 3 bases, there was a span of 20 bases. Germline assignment: CDR1 MGHDK and CDR2 SYGVNS. The CDR3 protein is CASSPPGAGGIYEQYF. CDR3 bases: TGTGCCAGCAGTCCCCCCGGGGCAGGGGGGATCTACGAGCAGTACTTC.